This TCR beta chain was found in a study of identical twins. This CDR3 spans 12 amino acids. One entry per CDR3 protein results from TCRdb running MiXCR on the 5' RACE reads. The sample holds around 1.7 million distinct CDR3 sequences, roughly a third seen once. The J gene is TRBJ2-7, the V gene TRBV12-3 or TRBV12-4; TRBD2 is a possible D gene (5 bases). The better agreement between TRBJ2-5 and the DNA end casts doubt on the J call. The TCR was taken from a newborn girl in good health. Sequencing was performed on cord blood. CDR3 in DNA: TGTGCCAGCAGCACGAGGAGGGAGACCCAGTACTTC. It translates to CASSTRRETQYF.